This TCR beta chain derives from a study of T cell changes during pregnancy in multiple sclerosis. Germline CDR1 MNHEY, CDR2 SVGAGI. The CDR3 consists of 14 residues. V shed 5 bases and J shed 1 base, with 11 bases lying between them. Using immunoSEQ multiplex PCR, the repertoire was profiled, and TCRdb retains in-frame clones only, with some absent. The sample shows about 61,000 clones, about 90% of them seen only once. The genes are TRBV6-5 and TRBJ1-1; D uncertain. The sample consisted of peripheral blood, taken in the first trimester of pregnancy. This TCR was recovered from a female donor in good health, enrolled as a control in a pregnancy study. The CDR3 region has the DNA TGTGCCAGCAGTCACGCAGGATCGAACACTGAAGCTTTCTTT. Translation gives CASSHAGSNTEAFF.